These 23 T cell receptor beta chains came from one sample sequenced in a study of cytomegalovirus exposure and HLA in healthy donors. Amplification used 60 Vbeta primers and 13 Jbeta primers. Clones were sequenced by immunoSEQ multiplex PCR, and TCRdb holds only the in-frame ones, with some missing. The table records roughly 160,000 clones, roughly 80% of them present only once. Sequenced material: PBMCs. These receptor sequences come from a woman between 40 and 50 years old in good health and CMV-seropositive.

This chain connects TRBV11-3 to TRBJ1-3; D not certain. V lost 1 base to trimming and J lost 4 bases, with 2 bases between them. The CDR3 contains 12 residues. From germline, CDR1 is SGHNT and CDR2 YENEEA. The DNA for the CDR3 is TGTGCCAGCAGCTTAGCAGGAAACACCATATATTTT. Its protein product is CASSLAGNTIYF.

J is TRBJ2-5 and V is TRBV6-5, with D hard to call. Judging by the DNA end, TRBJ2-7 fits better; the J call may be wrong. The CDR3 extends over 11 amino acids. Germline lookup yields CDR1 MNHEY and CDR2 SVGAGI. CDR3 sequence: CASSLEYEQYF. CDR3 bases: TGTGCCAGCAGTTTAGAATACGAGCAGTACTTC.

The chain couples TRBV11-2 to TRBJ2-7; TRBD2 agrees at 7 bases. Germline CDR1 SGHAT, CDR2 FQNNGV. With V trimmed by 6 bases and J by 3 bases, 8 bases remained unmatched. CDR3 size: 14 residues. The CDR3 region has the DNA TGTGCCAGCAGTCGGTGGGGGGGACTCTACGAGCAGTACTTC. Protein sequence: CASSRWGGLYEQYF.

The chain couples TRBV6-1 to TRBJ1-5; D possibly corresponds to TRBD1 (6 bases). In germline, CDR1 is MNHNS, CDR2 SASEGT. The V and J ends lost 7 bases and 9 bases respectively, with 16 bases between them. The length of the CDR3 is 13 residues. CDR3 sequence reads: CASKEDSSGPQHF. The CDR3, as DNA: TGTGCCAGCAAAGAGGACAGTAGTGGGCCCCAGCATTTT.

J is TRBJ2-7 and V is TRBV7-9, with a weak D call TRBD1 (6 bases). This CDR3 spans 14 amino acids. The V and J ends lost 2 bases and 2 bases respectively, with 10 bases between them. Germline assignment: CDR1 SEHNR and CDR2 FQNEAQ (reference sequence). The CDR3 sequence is CASSLSGGTYEQYF. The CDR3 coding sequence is TGTGCCAGCAGCTTATCTGGGGGCACCTACGAGCAGTACTTC.

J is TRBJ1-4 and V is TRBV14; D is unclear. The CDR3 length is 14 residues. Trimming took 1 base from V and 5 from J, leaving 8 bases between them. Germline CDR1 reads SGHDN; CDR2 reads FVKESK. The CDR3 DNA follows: TGTGCCAGCAGCCAAGCACAGCAAAATGAAAAACTGTTTTTT. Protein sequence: CASSQAQQNEKLFF.

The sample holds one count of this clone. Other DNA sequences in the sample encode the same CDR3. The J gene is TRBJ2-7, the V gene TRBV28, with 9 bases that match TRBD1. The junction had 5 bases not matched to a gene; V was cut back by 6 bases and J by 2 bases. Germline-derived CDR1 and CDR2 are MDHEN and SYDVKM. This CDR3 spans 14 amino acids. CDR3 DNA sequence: TGTGCCAGCAGCTCCGGGACAGGGACCTACGAGCAGTACTTC. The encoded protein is CASSSGTGTYEQYF. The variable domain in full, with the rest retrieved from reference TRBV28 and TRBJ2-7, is DVKVTQSSRYLVKRTGEKVFLECVQDMDHENMFWYRQDPGLGLRLIYFSYDVKMKEKGDIPEGYSVSREKKERFSLILESASTNQTSMYLCASSSGTGTYEQYFGPGTRLTVT.

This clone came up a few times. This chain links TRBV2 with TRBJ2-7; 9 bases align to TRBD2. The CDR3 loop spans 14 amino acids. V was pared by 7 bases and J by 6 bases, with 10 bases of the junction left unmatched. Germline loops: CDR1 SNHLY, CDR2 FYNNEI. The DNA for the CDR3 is TGTGCCAGCACTCAAGAGGTAGCGGGAGCCGAGCAGTACTTC. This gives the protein CASTQEVAGAEQYF.

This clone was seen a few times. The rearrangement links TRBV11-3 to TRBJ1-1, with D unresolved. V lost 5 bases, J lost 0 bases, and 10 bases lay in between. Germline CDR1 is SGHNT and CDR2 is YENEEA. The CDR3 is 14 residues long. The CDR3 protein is CASSPGGVNTEAFF. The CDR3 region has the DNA TGTGCCAGCAGCCCCGGAGGAGTGAACACTGAAGCTTTCTTT.

CDR3 nucleotide sequence: TGCGCCAGCAGCTCGACAGGACAATCCATTGAAGCTTTCTTT. This translates into CASSSTGQSIEAFF. The V gene is TRBV5-1, the J gene TRBJ1-1, with TRBD1 as a possible D gene (6 bases). In germline, CDR1 is SGHRS, CDR2 YFSETQ. The CDR3 loop spans 14 amino acids. V was pared by 3 bases and J by 7 bases, with 16 bases between.

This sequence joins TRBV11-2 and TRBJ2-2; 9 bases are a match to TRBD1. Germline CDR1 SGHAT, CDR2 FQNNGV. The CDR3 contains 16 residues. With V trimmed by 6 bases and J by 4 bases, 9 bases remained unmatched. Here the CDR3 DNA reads TGTGCCAGCAGAGGCCCGGGACAGGGACCCACCGGGGAGCTGTTTTTT. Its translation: CASRGPGQGPTGELFF.

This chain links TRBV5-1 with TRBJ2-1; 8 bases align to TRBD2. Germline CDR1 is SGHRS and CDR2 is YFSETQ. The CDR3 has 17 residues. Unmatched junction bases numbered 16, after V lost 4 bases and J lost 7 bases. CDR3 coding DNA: TGCGCCAGCAGCCCGCCGGGACTAGGGGGACTCGGAAATGAGCAGTTCTTC. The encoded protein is CASSPPGLGGLGNEQFF.

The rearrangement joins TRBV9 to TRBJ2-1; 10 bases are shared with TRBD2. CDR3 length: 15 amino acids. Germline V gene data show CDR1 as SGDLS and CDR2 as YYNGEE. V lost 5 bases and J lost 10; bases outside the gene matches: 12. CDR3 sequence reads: CASSAPSSGSREQFF. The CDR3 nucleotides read TGTGCCAGCAGTGCACCATCTAGCGGGAGTCGCGAGCAGTTCTTC.

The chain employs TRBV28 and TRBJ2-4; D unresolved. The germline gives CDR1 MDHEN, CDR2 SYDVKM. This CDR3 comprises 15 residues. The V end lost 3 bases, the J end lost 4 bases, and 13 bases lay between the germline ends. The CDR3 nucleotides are TGTGCCAGCAGTTTGTTGGAGCATTCAAAAAACATTCAGTACTTC. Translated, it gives CASSLLEHSKNIQYF.

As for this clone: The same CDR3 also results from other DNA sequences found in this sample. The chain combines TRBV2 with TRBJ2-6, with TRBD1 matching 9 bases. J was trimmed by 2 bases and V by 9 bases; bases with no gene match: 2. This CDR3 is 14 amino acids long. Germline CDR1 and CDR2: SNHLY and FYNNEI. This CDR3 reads CASRDRAGANVLTF. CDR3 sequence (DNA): TGTGCCAGTAGGGACAGGGCTGGGGCCAACGTCCTGACTTTC.

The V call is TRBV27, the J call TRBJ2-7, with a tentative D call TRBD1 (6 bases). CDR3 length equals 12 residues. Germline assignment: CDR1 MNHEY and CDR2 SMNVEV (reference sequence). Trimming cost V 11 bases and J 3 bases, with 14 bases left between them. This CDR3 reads CASQGQFYEQYF. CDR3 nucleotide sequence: TGTGCCTCACAGGGACAATTCTACGAGCAGTACTTC.

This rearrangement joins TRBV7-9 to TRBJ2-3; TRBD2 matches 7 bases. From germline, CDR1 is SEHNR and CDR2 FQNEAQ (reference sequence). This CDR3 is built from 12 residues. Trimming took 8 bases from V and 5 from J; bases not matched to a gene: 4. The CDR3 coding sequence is TGTGCCAGCCACCGCGGGGGAGATACGCAGTATTTT. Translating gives CASHRGGDTQYF.

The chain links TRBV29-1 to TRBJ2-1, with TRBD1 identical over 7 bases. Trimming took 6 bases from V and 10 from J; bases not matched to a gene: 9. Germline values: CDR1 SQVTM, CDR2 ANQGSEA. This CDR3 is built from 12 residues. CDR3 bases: TGCAGCGTGGGGGACAGAATAGGAGAGCAGTTCTTC. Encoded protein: CSVGDRIGEQFF.

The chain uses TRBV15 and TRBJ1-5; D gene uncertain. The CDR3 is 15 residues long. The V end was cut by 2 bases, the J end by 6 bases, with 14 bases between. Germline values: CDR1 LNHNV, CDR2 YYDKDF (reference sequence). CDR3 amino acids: CATSRPTDGSQPQHF. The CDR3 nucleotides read TGTGCCACCAGCAGACCGACTGACGGGAGTCAGCCCCAGCATTTT.

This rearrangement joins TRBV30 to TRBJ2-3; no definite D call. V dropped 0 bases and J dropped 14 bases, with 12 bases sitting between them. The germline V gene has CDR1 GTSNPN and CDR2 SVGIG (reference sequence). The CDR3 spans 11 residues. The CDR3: CAWSVETSVYF. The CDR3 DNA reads TGTGCCTGGAGTGTCGAGACATCGGTGTATTTT.

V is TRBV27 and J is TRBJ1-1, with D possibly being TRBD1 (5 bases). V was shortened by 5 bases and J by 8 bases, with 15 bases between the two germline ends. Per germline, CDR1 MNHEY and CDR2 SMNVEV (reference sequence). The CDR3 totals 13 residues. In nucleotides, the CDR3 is TGTGCCAGCAGTCCTGCAGGGCCCCTCGAAGCTTTCTTT. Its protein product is CASSPAGPLEAFF.

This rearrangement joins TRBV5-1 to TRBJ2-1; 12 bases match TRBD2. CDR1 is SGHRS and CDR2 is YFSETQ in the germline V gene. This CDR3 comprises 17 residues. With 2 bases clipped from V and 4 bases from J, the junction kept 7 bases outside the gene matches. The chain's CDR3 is CASSFNLAGGEYNEQFF. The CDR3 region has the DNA TGCGCCAGCAGCTTCAATCTAGCGGGAGGGGAATACAATGAGCAGTTCTTC.

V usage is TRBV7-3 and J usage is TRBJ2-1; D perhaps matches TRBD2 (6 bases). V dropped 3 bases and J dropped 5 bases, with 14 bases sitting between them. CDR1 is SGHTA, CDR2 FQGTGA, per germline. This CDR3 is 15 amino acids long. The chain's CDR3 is CASSFGGKRDNEQFF. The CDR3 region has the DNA TGTGCCAGCAGCTTTGGCGGGAAAAGGGACAATGAGCAGTTCTTC.